This entry features one T cell receptor beta chain sequence. These data originate in a study of CD8+CD57+ T cells in acquired aplastic anemia. Study details: Average DNA yield from sorted CD4+ and CD8+ cells was about 3 ug.

The template for TCR beta VDJ and CDR3 sequence profiling was genomic DNA. TCRdb itself ran the reads through MiXCR, one entry per CDR3 protein. The data show fewer than 250,000 distinct CDR3 sequences, with over 40% seen just once and roughly 21% held by the top ten. Before being chosen for sequencing, patients had shown CD8+CD57+ cell expansion by flow cytometry. Each patient had severe acquired aplastic anemia. When blood sampling took place, the patients had received no therapy. The CDR3 is 17 residues long. Per the germline V gene, CDR1 is SGHTA and CDR2 is FQGNSA. Trimming stripped 11 bases from V and 4 bases from J, with 30 bases between.

V is TRBV7-2 and J is TRBJ2-7; TRBD1 is a possible D gene (5 bases). The clonotype was recovered from a human donor with aplastic anemia. The sample consisted of sorted CD4+, CD8+, or CD8+CD57+ T cells (not recorded which) from PBMCs. The CDR3 sequence: CACPPPATGTLTYEQYF. Here the CDR3 DNA reads TGTGCCTGCCCTCCTCCCGCCACAGGCACATTGACTTACGAGCAGTACTTC.